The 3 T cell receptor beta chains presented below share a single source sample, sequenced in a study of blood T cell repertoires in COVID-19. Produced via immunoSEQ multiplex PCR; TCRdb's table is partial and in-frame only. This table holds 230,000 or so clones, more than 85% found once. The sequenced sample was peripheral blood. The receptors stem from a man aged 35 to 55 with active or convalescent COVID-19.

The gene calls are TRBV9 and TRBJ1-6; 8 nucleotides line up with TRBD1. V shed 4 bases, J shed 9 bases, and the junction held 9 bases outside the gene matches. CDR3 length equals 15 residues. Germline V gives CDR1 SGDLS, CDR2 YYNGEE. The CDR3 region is CASSFGQGLSSPLHF. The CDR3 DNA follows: TGTGCCAGCAGCTTCGGACAGGGTTTAAGTTCACCCCTCCACTTT.

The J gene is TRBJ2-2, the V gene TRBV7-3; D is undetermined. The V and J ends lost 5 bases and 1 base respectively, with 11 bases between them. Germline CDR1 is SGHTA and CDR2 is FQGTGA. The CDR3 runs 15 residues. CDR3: CASSPDTLNTGELFF. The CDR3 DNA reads TGTGCCAGCAGCCCAGACACTTTGAACACCGGGGAGCTGTTTTTT.

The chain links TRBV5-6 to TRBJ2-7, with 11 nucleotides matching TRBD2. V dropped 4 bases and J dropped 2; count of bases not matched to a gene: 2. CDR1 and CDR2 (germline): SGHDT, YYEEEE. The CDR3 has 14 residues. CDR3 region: CASSVGLAAYEQYF. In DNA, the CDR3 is TGTGCCAGCAGCGTGGGACTAGCGGCCTACGAGCAGTACTTC.